The subject of this entry is one T cell receptor beta chain. The sample belongs to a study of blood T cell repertoires in COVID-19. The CDR3 is made up of 16 amino acids. The germline CDR1 and CDR2 sequences are MDHEN and SYDVKM. Trimming shortened V by 6 bases and J by 2 bases, and 18 bases separated the two germline ends. Generated by immunoSEQ multiplex PCR, the TCRdb table keeps only in-frame clones and is missing some. The sample includes 150,000 to 200,000 clones, approximately 87% of them seen just once. The sequence was obtained from a woman between 65 and 79 years old with COVID-19, enrolled during active disease. The chain joins TRBV28 to TRBJ2-3; a possible D gene is TRBD2 (7 bases). Source material: peripheral blood. The CDR3 DNA reads TGTGCCAGCAGAGAAGGGGGGGGGTTTCACACAGATACGCAGTATTTT. Its protein product is CASREGGGFHTDTQYF.